A single sample is the source of the 13 T cell receptor beta chains below, sequenced in a study of beta chain features in type 1 diabetes. What was sequenced were expressed TCRB transcripts, since all of the isolated RNA had been reverse transcribed. Assay: immunoSEQ multiplex PCR; the TCRdb copy retains only in-frame clones and omits some. The data hold under 550,000 clones, with approximately 10% observed a single time. Sequencing used naive CD4+ T cells from blood. The receptors originated from a woman aged 18-29 years in good health.

J is TRBJ2-1 and V is TRBV7-2, with D possibly TRBD2 on 5 matching bases. The ends were cut back, 6 bases at V and 6 bases at J, with 12 bases in the middle. The CDR3 consists of 13 residues. Germline V gene sequence: CDR1 SGHTA, CDR2 FQGNSA. The CDR3 bases are TGTGCCAGCAGTGACCGCCTAGCCAATGAGCAGTTCTTC. Encoded protein: CASSDRLANEQFF.

This clone was counted between two and nine times. The V and J genes are TRBV29-1 and TRBJ2-7, with TRBD1 matching over 10 bases. The CDR3 has 15 amino acids. V gave up 4 bases and J gave up 1 base; unmatched junction bases: 7. Germline values: CDR1 SQVTM, CDR2 ANQGSEA. The CDR3 protein is CSVVSRDRGSYEQYF. CDR3 nucleotide sequence: TGCAGCGTTGTCAGCCGGGACAGGGGTTCCTACGAGCAGTACTTC.

The rearrangement joins TRBV7-9 to TRBJ1-4; possibly TRBD1 for D (6 bases). Germline V gene data show CDR1 as SEHNR and CDR2 as FQNEAQ (reference sequence). Trimming pared 5 bases from V and 1 base from J, leaving 14 bases between. There are 16 residues in the CDR3. CDR3 loop: CASSPGTIGTNEKLFF. The CDR3 DNA reads TGTGCCAGCAGCCCCGGGACAATTGGAACTAATGAAAAACTGTTTTTT.

On this clone itself: Other nucleotide sequences in the sample specify the same CDR3. The V call is TRBV5-1, the J call TRBJ2-1, with TRBD2 identical over 7 bases. CDR1 and CDR2 from the germline V gene are SGHRS and YFSETQ. This CDR3 contains 15 residues. The junction had 2 bases not matched to a gene; V was cut back by 0 bases and J by 2 bases. The CDR3 DNA sequence: TGCGCCAGCAGCTTGGCGGCGGGAGCCTACAATGAGCAGTTCTTC. Its translation: CASSLAAGAYNEQFF.

V gene TRBV6-1 combines with J gene TRBJ2-7; TRBD1 aligns across 7 bases. CDR3 length: 13 residues. Trimming cost V 6 bases and J 9 bases; bases outside gene matches: 11. Germline CDR1 MNHNS, CDR2 SASEGT. CDR3 region: CASRPAQGVRQYV. CDR3 in DNA: TGTGCCAGCAGACCCGCGCAGGGGGTCCGGCAGTACGTC.

This clone was seen only a few times. The gene calls are TRBV30 and TRBJ2-3; D may correspond to TRBD1 or TRBD2 (5 bases each). V lost 0 bases and J 3 bases, leaving 10 bases between the germline ends. The CDR3 extends over 14 amino acids. Looked up from germline, CDR1 is GTSNPN and CDR2 is SVGIG (reference sequence). The CDR3 nucleotides read TGTGCCTGGAGTGTATCGGGGACGACAGATACGCAGTATTTT. Its translation is CAWSVSGTTDTQYF.

This clone has just a few counts. The genes are TRBV28 and TRBJ2-7, with 8 bases fitting TRBD2. This CDR3 is 15 amino acids long. Germline CDR1 is MDHEN and CDR2 is SYDVKM. The trim removed 7 bases at V and 2 bases at J, leaving 10 bases unmatched. The CDR3 DNA reads TGTGCCAGCACCGACGCTAGCGGGCGTCCCTACGAGCAGTACGTC. Translating gives CASTDASGRPYEQYV.

V is TRBV29-1 and J is TRBJ2-1; weak D call: TRBD1 (5 bases). Germline values: CDR1 SQVTM, CDR2 ANQGSEA. This CDR3 region has 15 residues. V lost 0 bases to trimming and J lost 1 base, with 10 bases between them. CDR3 DNA sequence: TGCAGCGTTGAAGATCGCAGGGCTTCCTACAATGAGCAGTTCTTC. It encodes CSVEDRRASYNEQFF.

The CDR3 DNA is TGCGCCAGCAGCCAAGATAGAGGGGTCGGGGCCAACGTCCTGACTTTC. Amino acid sequence: CASSQDRGVGANVLTF. The chain links TRBV4-3 to TRBJ2-6, with D perhaps given as TRBD1 or TRBD2 (5 bases each). The length of the CDR3 is 16 residues. The germline V and J ends were trimmed by 0 bases and 4 bases, with 10 bases remaining between them. Germline V gene sequence: CDR1 LGHNA, CDR2 YSLEER.

The chain is built from TRBV7-8 and TRBJ2-4, with 7 bases matching TRBD2. This CDR3 contains 12 residues. Per the germline V gene, CDR1 is SGHVS and CDR2 is FQNEAQ. V gave up 4 bases and J gave up 7 bases; unmatched junction bases: 1. The CDR3 spells CASSWGGNIQYF. The CDR3 coding sequence is TGTGCCAGCAGCTGGGGAGGGAACATTCAGTACTTC.

This clone appeared a few times. The chain joins TRBV5-1 to TRBJ1-1; D gene unclear. Germline V gene sequence: CDR1 SGHRS, CDR2 YFSETQ. CDR3 length: 14 amino acids. The ends were cut back, 3 bases at V and 1 base at J, with 10 bases in the middle. CDR3 DNA: TGCGCCAGCAGCTCTGGGCGGGGGAACACTGAAGCTTTCTTT. Translated: CASSSGRGNTEAFF.

This chain joins TRBV4-3 and TRBJ2-3, with D hard to call. The CDR3 extends over 13 amino acids. In germline, CDR1 is LGHNA, CDR2 YSLEER. Trimming cost V 0 bases and J 6 bases, with 7 bases left between them. Written as DNA, the CDR3 is TGCGCCAGCAGCCAAGACGTGTCGGATACGCAGTATTTT. Encoded protein: CASSQDVSDTQYF.

This clone was recorded a few times. This chain uses TRBV4-3 with TRBJ2-3, with TRBD2 as a possible D gene (5 bases). The CDR3 totals 14 residues. Per germline, CDR1 LGHNA and CDR2 YSLEER. V was trimmed by 0 bases and J by 1 base, leaving 5 bases between them. The CDR3: CASSQEGGTDTQYF. The CDR3 nucleotides are TGCGCCAGCAGCCAAGAGGGAGGCACAGATACGCAGTATTTT.